Described below is a single T cell receptor (beta chain) sequence and its context. The antigen is unknown. Treatment denoted: approximately nine-day PBMC culture with coronavirus spike peptide pools or control peptides (ViraFEST assay). These data are taken from a study of vaccination and CD4 T cells after COVID-19. From germline, CDR1 is SNHLY and CDR2 FYNNEI. Trimming cost V 7 bases and J 5 bases; bases outside gene matches: 10. The CDR3 runs to 14 residues. The study sequenced cultured CD4+ T cell DNA using the Oncomine TCR Beta short-read assay. One entry per CDR3 protein, called by TCRdb with MiXCR from the PCR reads. The data contain tens of thousands of distinct CDR3 sequences, 60% of them singletons.

This clonotype originated in a human donor who received a COVID-19 vaccine. The rearrangement links TRBV2 to TRBJ1-2, with 7 positions matching TRBD1. Sequenced material: CD4+ T cells from blood, cultured in vitro, taken after SARS-CoV-2 vaccination. The CDR3 here is CASKREGQVYGYTF. Here the CDR3 DNA reads TGTGCCAGCAAACGAGAAGGACAGGTTTATGGCTACACCTTC.